The 7 T cell receptor beta chains given below trace back to one sample, sequenced in a study of CD8+CD57+ T cells in acquired aplastic anemia (dated by TCRdb to about 2018). The patients picked for sequencing were ones in whom flow cytometry had shown an expansion of CD8+CD57+ cells. Reads for this sample came from an Illumina HiSeq 2000. Genomic DNA served as template for TCR beta VDJ combination and CDR3 sequence profiling. TCRdb reprocessed the public reads (quality trimming at Q25 with fastp, clone calling with MiXCR) and kept in-frame beta chains. For every CDR3 protein sequence, its rows merge into one entry that carries the most common genes and DNA. Recorded for this sample are a few hundred thousand distinct CDR3 sequences; 65% to 90% of them occurred a single time. Approximately 40% of the sample comes from the top ten. Sequencing was carried out using sorted CD4+, CD8+, or CD8+CD57+ T cells (not recorded which) from PBMCs. These TCRs come from a human donor with aplastic anemia.

The chain carries TRBV7-9 and TRBJ2-1; the D gene is possibly TRBD1 (7 bases). This CDR3 has 15 amino acids. The germline gives CDR1 SEHNR, CDR2 FQNEAQ (reference sequence). V shed 5 bases and J shed 8 bases, with 19 bases lying between them. This CDR3 reads CASSQGGGNGHEQFF. The CDR3 coding sequence is TGTGCCAGCAGCCAGGGGGGCGGAAACGGCCATGAGCAGTTCTTC.

The table lists this clonotype with a few counts. V gene TRBV10-3 combines with J gene TRBJ1-1, with D possibly matching TRBD1 (5 bases). The V gene's germline CDR1 is ENHRY and CDR2 SYGVKD. The CDR3 consists of 16 residues. The V and J ends lost 0 bases and 5 bases respectively, with 16 bases between them. The CDR3 nucleotides read TGTGCCATCAGTGAGTCATATGGCCCGGGGGAAACTGAAGCTTTCTTT. As protein: CAISESYGPGETEAFF.

This chain connects TRBV7-3 to TRBJ2-1; weak D call: TRBD1 (6 bases). The CDR3 totals 14 residues. Germline assignment: CDR1 SGHTA and CDR2 FQGTGA. V lost 8 bases and J lost 9, with 20 bases in between. The CDR3 is CASSRQALGGEQFF. The CDR3 nucleotides are TGTGCCAGCTCAAGACAGGCCTTAGGGGGTGAGCAGTTCTTC.

About this clonotype itself: One junction end disagrees with the germline gene, perhaps due to a read error. V is TRBV15 and J is TRBJ2-7; tentatively, D is TRBD1 or TRBD2 (5 bases each). This CDR3 has 14 amino acids. Per the germline V gene, CDR1 is LNHNV and CDR2 is YYDKDF (reference sequence). CDR3 region: CATSGRGLASQHYF. Here the CDR3 DNA reads TGTGCCACCAGCGGCCGGGGCCTAGCCTCCCAGCATTACTTC.

Turning to this clonotype: The junction differs from germline at one of its ends, possibly a read error. V gene TRBV19 combines with J gene TRBJ2-2; weak D call: TRBD1 (7 bases). The germline gives CDR1 LNHDA, CDR2 SQIVND (reference sequence). The CDR3 has 16 residues. CDR3 DNA: TGTGCCAGTAGTATAGCAGGGGGGCGCTACACCGAGGAGTTGTTTTTT. Translating it yields CASSIAGGRYTEELFF.

Note on this clonotype: A read error may account for a junction end that differs from germline. The V call is TRBV20-1, the J call TRBJ2-5, with 7 bases lining up with TRBD2. Germline CDR1 DFQATT, CDR2 SNEGSKA (reference sequence). This CDR3 is built from 15 residues. This chain's CDR3 is CSGREWGGNHETQYF. The CDR3 bases are TGCAGCGGCAGGGAATGGGGGGGTAACCACGAGACCCAGTACTTC.

Comments on this clonotype: Sequence at one end of the junction differs from germline and may be a read error. This chain links TRBV7-9 with TRBJ2-1, with a weak D call TRBD2 (7 bases). This CDR3 contains 15 residues. Germline V gene sequence: CDR1 SEHNR, CDR2 FQNEAQ (reference sequence). CDR3 sequence reads: CATSLERKGGNEQFF. CDR3 sequence (DNA): TGTGCCACCAGCTTAGAAAGAAAGGGGGGGAATGAGCAGTTCTTC.